The T cell receptor beta chain described here comes from a study of blood T cell repertoires in COVID-19. About the research overall: The study drew acute and convalescent COVID-19 samples from the United States, Italy and Spain. Sample material is recorded as cDNA or gDNA derived from T cells, B-cell-depleted T cells, or PBMCs.

In the original analysis: Counts of nucleated cells, estimated from reference gene primer amplification, were obtained. Method: immunoSEQ multiplex PCR; TCRdb's copy keeps in-frame clones and lacks some. That table gives V, J and clone size, and the DNA gave D and trimming. Of 200,000 or so clones in the sample, 80% to 90% were seen once. This CDR3 is built from 11 residues. The germline V gene has CDR1 KGHDR and CDR2 SFDVKD. Notes on this clone: Sequence at one end of the junction differs from germline and may be a read error.

Individuals drawn from about 26 US areas were about 18 to 95 years old. The sequenced sample consisted of PBMCs or T cells enriched from blood (not recorded which). The V and J genes are TRBV24-1 and TRBJ1-1; 7 nucleotides match TRBD1. The TCR originated in a middle-aged woman with acute COVID-19. The CDR3 loop reads CMVQGGTEAFF. The CDR3 DNA reads as TGCATGGTCCAGGGGGGCACTGAAGCTTTCTTT.